This passage covers 30 T cell receptor beta chains from one sample sequenced in a study of identifying expanded T cells in peripheral blood. The assay was immunoSEQ multiplex PCR, and TCRdb's table has in-frame clones only and misses some. The table shows tens of thousands of clones, with more than 70% occurring only once. Sequencing was done on a sample of blood. These receptors came from a person aged 18 to 75 in good health.

This clone showed up just a few times. The chain has TRBV5-1 and TRBJ1-1; 8 nucleotides align to TRBD1. V shed 5 bases, J shed 1 base, and the junction held 4 bases outside the gene matches. The germline gives CDR1 SGHRS, CDR2 YFSETQ. The CDR3 is 14 residues long. CDR3 in amino acids: CASRIQGENTEAFF. CDR3 in DNA: TGCGCCAGCAGGATACAGGGGGAGAACACTGAAGCTTTCTTT.

The table lists this clone with a few counts. The V and J genes are TRBV6-4 and TRBJ2-2, with D possibly being TRBD1 (5 bases). CDR3 length: 13 residues. CDR1 MRHNA and CDR2 SNTAGT come from the germline V gene. The V gene lost 5 bases and the J gene lost 1 base, with 5 bases spanning the gap. The CDR3, as DNA: TGTGCCAGCAGTCAGGGGAACACCGGGGAGCTGTTTTTT. This codes for CASSQGNTGELFF.

The chain links TRBV27 to TRBJ2-1, with 11 bases matching TRBD2. The CDR3 is made up of 16 amino acids. Germline V CDR1 and CDR2: MNHEY, SMNVEV (reference sequence). Trimming took 9 bases from V and 3 from J; bases not matched to a gene: 10. CDR3: CASRPRTSGLYNEQFF. DNA for the CDR3: TGTGCCAGTAGACCTCGGACTAGCGGGCTCTACAATGAGCAGTTCTTC.

The DNA of the CDR3 is TGTGCCACCAGCAGACCCGGGACTAGCGGGTTATACAATGAGCAGTTCTTC. Its translation: CATSRPGTSGLYNEQFF. The chain uses TRBV15 and TRBJ2-1, with 12 positions matching TRBD2. V lost 2 bases and J lost 4; bases outside the gene matches: 6. CDR1 LNHNV and CDR2 YYDKDF come from the germline V gene (reference sequence). CDR3 length equals 17 residues.

The chain recombines TRBV7-9 with TRBJ1-5; maybe TRBD1 (6 bases). The CDR3 loop spans 15 amino acids. Per germline, CDR1 SEHNR and CDR2 FQNEAQ (reference sequence). Trimming cost V 1 base and J 0 bases, with 7 bases left between them. The CDR3 protein is CASSLGDTSNQPQHF. DNA for the CDR3: TGTGCCAGCAGCTTAGGGGACACTAGCAATCAGCCCCAGCATTTT.

This rearrangement joins TRBV5-4 to TRBJ2-7; 9 nucleotides line up with TRBD1. This CDR3 spans 15 amino acids. After removal of 7 bases from V and 0 bases from J, the junction contained 8 bases not matched to a gene. Germline CDR1 and CDR2: SGHNT and YYREEE (reference sequence). The CDR3 DNA sequence: TGTGCCAGCGGCGGACCGGGACAGGGCTCCTACGAGCAGTACTTC. This translates into CASGGPGQGSYEQYF.

J is TRBJ2-7 and V is TRBV30; 7 positions match TRBD1. The CDR3 is 10 residues long. CDR1 and CDR2 (germline): GTSNPN, SVGIG (reference sequence). Trimming took 5 bases from V and 6 from J; bases not matched to a gene: 1. CDR3 sequence (DNA): TGTGCCTGGTCAGGGGGCGAGCAGTACTTC. Residues: CAWSGGEQYF.

The CDR3 here is CASDYGGFNIQYF. The CDR3 bases are TGTGCCAGTGATTATGGGGGATTTAACATTCAGTACTTC. The chain couples TRBV19 to TRBJ2-4; D may be TRBD1 or TRBD2 (5 bases each). Trimming pared 8 bases from V and 7 bases from J, leaving 15 bases between. CDR3 length: 13 residues. Germline CDR1 is LNHDA and CDR2 is SQIVND (reference sequence).

About this clone: The sample has other DNA sequences that encode this CDR3 too. V is TRBV6-4 and J is TRBJ1-5; D is uncertain. V lost 6 bases, J lost 3 bases, and 9 bases lay in between. This CDR3 region has 13 residues. The germline V gene encodes CDR1 MRHNA and CDR2 SNTAGT. CDR3 bases: TGTGCCAGCAGCGTATCAGACAATCAGCCCCAGCATTTT. Translating it yields CASSVSDNQPQHF.

The chain links TRBV5-4 to TRBJ2-7, with D unclear. From germline, CDR1 is SGHNT and CDR2 YYREEE (reference sequence). CDR3 length equals 13 residues. The V end was cut by 0 bases, the J end by 1 base, with 5 bases between. As DNA, the CDR3 is TGTGCCAGCAGCTTGGGACATTCCTACGAGCAGTACTTC. Its translation is CASSLGHSYEQYF.

J is TRBJ1-2 and V is TRBV27, with D unresolved. Trimming shortened V by 1 base and J by 2 bases, and 11 bases separated the two germline ends. The CDR3 has 15 residues. Germline CDR1 and CDR2: MNHEY and SMNVEV (reference sequence). CDR3 nucleotides: TGTGCCAGCAGTTTATACGGCGGAGGGAACTATGGCTACACCTTC. Amino acid sequence: CASSLYGGGNYGYTF.

The chain has TRBV5-1 and TRBJ2-1; D possibly corresponds to TRBD2 (5 bases). CDR3 length: 15 amino acids. Deletions cut 4 bases from V and 4 bases from J, with 15 bases between. Germline V CDR1 and CDR2: SGHRS, YFSETQ. The CDR3 reads CASSSEGLKYNEQFF. The CDR3 region has the DNA TGCGCCAGCAGCAGTGAAGGACTGAAATACAATGAGCAGTTCTTC.

The chain uses TRBV6-4 and TRBJ2-3; 10 positions match TRBD2. The CDR3 has 15 amino acids. The V segment lost 5 bases and the J segment 2 bases; nucleotides outside the gene matches: 4. Germline values: CDR1 MRHNA, CDR2 SNTAGT. CDR3 DNA: TGTGCCAGCAGTTTACTAGCGGGGACCACAGATACGCAGTATTTT. Its protein product is CASSLLAGTTDTQYF.

The J gene is TRBJ2-7, the V gene TRBV7-7; 7 bases are shared with TRBD1. CDR1 is SSHAT, CDR2 FNYEAQ, per germline (reference sequence). V shed 6 bases and J 6 bases; nucleotides not matched to a gene: 8. The length of the CDR3 is 13 residues. The CDR3 spells CASSSRQGSEQYF. CDR3 DNA sequence: TGTGCCAGCAGTTCAAGACAGGGTTCCGAGCAGTACTTC.

The rearrangement joins TRBV18 to TRBJ2-2, with a possible D match to TRBD1 (6 bases). Trimming pared 3 bases from V and 2 bases from J, leaving 10 bases between. This CDR3 comprises 15 residues. CDR1 is KGHSH and CDR2 is LQKENI in the germline V gene. The CDR3, as DNA: TGTGCCAGCTCACCCCGGGACACCAACACCGGGGAGCTGTTTTTT. Residues: CASSPRDTNTGELFF.

The chain recombines TRBV10-1 with TRBJ2-1; 8 bases are a match to TRBD2. CDR1 and CDR2 from the germline V gene are WNHNN and SYGVQD (reference sequence). V trimming: 8 bases; J trimming: 1 base; junction bases outside the gene matches: 1. This CDR3 is 13 amino acids long. The CDR3 DNA is TGCGCCAGCGCGGGGGGATCCTACAATGAGCAGTTCTTC. Its translation is CASAGGSYNEQFF.

The chain couples TRBV18 to TRBJ1-5; D might be TRBD1 (6 bases). The CDR3 has 13 residues. Germline CDR1 is KGHSH and CDR2 is LQKENI. V was pared by 1 base and J by 5 bases, with 6 bases between. The DNA of the CDR3 is TGTGCCAGCTCACCACAGGGGGATCAGCCCCAGCATTTT. It translates to CASSPQGDQPQHF.

This chain uses TRBV6-4 with TRBJ2-3; 8 bases are shared with TRBD2. The germline CDR1 and CDR2 sequences are MRHNA and SNTAGT. The CDR3 has 14 amino acids. With V trimmed by 4 bases and J by 5 bases, 5 bases remained unmatched. The CDR3 protein is CASSGSGGGDTQYF. CDR3 DNA sequence: TGTGCCAGCAGTGGGAGCGGGGGAGGAGATACGCAGTATTTT.

The rearrangement links TRBV5-1 to TRBJ1-4; D is possibly TRBD1 (5 bases). The CDR3 loop spans 15 amino acids. V lost 1 base and J lost 8, with 15 bases in between. From germline, CDR1 is SGHRS and CDR2 YFSETQ. Here the CDR3 reads CASSLKEGLGEKLFF. CDR3 nucleotide sequence: TGCGCCAGCAGCTTGAAAGAGGGGTTAGGGGAAAAACTGTTTTTT.

This chain joins TRBV9 and TRBJ1-4; weak D call: TRBD1 (5 bases). The CDR3 loop spans 15 amino acids. Germline V gene lookup returns CDR1 SGDLS and CDR2 YYNGEE. The V gene lost 0 bases and the J gene lost 1 base, with 7 bases spanning the gap. CDR3 amino acids: CASSVGTLTNEKLFF. CDR3 DNA sequence: TGTGCCAGCAGCGTAGGGACACTAACTAATGAAAAACTGTTTTTT.

CDR3 loop: CASSLMRTEETQYF. CDR3 DNA sequence: TGCGCCAGCAGCTTGATGCGGACAGAAGAGACCCAGTACTTC. The chain couples TRBV5-1 to TRBJ2-5, with D tentatively TRBD1 (6 bases). The CDR3 runs to 14 residues. Germline loops: CDR1 SGHRS, CDR2 YFSETQ. Trimming pared 1 base from V and 3 bases from J, leaving 10 bases between.

The J gene is TRBJ1-5, the V gene TRBV10-2; TRBD1 matches at 8 bases. The V gene end was trimmed by 6 bases and the J gene end by 4 bases; junction bases not matched to a gene: 17. The CDR3 consists of 18 residues. Germline CDR1 reads WSHSY; CDR2 reads SAAADI. The CDR3 sequence: CASRDGTGGGWGNQPQHF. The CDR3 nucleotides are TGCGCCAGCAGGGACGGGACAGGAGGGGGTTGGGGGAATCAGCCCCAGCATTTT.

The genes are TRBV5-4 and TRBJ2-7; no clear D gene. Trimming removed 0 bases from V and 3 bases from J, with 19 bases in between. This CDR3 comprises 17 residues. CDR1 is SGHNT and CDR2 is YYREEE in the germline V gene (reference sequence). The DNA of the CDR3 is TGTGCCAGCAGCTTGGCCCCAGGCCCGCCGACGATCTACGAGCAGTACTTC. Translation gives CASSLAPGPPTIYEQYF.

V and J are TRBV5-1 and TRBJ1-1, with TRBD1 identical over 10 bases. CDR3 length: 16 residues. After removal of 1 base from V and 5 bases from J, the junction contained 8 bases not matched to a gene. CDR1 is SGHRS, CDR2 YFSETQ, per germline. The CDR3 sequence is CASSLSGQGPGTEAFF. The CDR3 nucleotides read TGCGCCAGCAGCTTGTCGGGACAGGGGCCCGGGACTGAAGCTTTCTTT.

The rearrangement links TRBV14 to TRBJ2-4, with D perhaps TRBD1 (6 bases). Germline V lookup: CDR1 SGHDN, CDR2 FVKESK. Trimming removed 2 bases from V and 6 bases from J, with 11 bases in between. This CDR3 is 14 amino acids long. CDR3 nucleotides: TGTGCCAGCAGCCAACTCCGGGACATAAACATTCAGTACTTC. Translating gives CASSQLRDINIQYF.

Note on this clone: Additional DNA sequences in this sample encode the identical CDR3. The chain links TRBV19 to TRBJ1-2; D possibly corresponds to TRBD1 (5 bases). The CDR3 extends over 13 amino acids. V was trimmed by 6 bases and J by 2 bases, leaving 10 bases between them. Germline-derived CDR1 and CDR2 are LNHDA and SQIVND (reference sequence). The CDR3 sequence is CASSPRENYGYTF. As DNA, the CDR3 is TGTGCCAGTAGCCCCAGGGAGAACTATGGCTACACCTTC.

This clone was observed a few times. Other DNA sequences in the sample encode the same CDR3. This chain connects TRBV6-4 to TRBJ2-3; D remains unclear. The CDR3 is made up of 13 amino acids. V lost 4 bases and J 2 bases, leaving 7 bases between the germline ends. In germline, CDR1 is MRHNA, CDR2 SNTAGT. CDR3 residues: CASSAGSTDTQYF. CDR3 sequence (DNA): TGTGCCAGCAGTGCGGGTTCCACAGATACGCAGTATTTT.

This rearrangement joins TRBV5-4 to TRBJ1-5; 10 bases match TRBD1. The CDR3 has 14 residues. Germline V gene data show CDR1 as SGHNT and CDR2 as YYREEE (reference sequence). The V gene end was trimmed by 4 bases and the J gene end by 5 bases; junction bases not matched to a gene: 3. CDR3 amino acids: CASSPGQGDQPQHF. DNA for the CDR3: TGTGCCAGCAGCCCCGGACAGGGGGATCAGCCCCAGCATTTT. Full variable domain (remainder filled in from reference TRBV5-4 and TRBJ1-5): ETGVTQSPTHLIKTRGQQVTLRCSSQSGHNTVSWYQQALGQGPQFIFQYYREEENGRGNFPPRFSGLQFPNYSSELNVNALELDDSALYLCASSPGQGDQPQHFGDGTRLSIL.

The J gene is TRBJ2-3, the V gene TRBV5-1; 7 positions match TRBD1. Germline V gene data show CDR1 as SGHRS and CDR2 as YFSETQ. Trimming at V came to 7 bases and at J to 0 bases, leaving 5 bases not matched to a gene. The CDR3 covers 14 residues. This chain's CDR3 is CASETGASTDTQYF. The CDR3 region has the DNA TGCGCCAGCGAAACAGGGGCGAGCACAGATACGCAGTATTTT.

This CDR3 is CASSLALPGGTDTQYF. The CDR3, as DNA: TGTGCCAGCAGCTTAGCTTTACCGGGGGGCACAGATACGCAGTATTTT. The rearrangement joins TRBV7-9 to TRBJ2-3; possible D gene TRBD2, 6 bases. Germline V gives CDR1 SEHNR, CDR2 FQNEAQ (reference sequence). The CDR3 extends over 16 amino acids. V lost 0 bases, J lost 1 base, and 11 bases lay in between.